These T cell receptor beta chains were read from a single sample in a study of blood T cells in healthy people across ages. TCRdb re-called the 5' RACE reads through MiXCR, storing one row per CDR3 protein. The data contain 1,500,000 or so distinct CDR3 sequences, around 59% of them seen just once; the ten biggest clones take up 6.5% to 8%. Sequencing was carried out using blood. These receptors were collected from a man younger than 35 in good health. Both conserved end residues are part of each CDR3. Each record gives: CDR3 length, J gene, V gene, clone size, D gene, CDR3 protein, CDR3 DNA. The D gene is left open where the match is weak. Some rows mark clone size as missing; the rest say once, few, many or name a class of expanded clone.

12,TRBJ2-2,TRBV10-3,many,-,CAISGGTGELFF,TGTGCCATCAGTGGGGGCACCGGGGAGCTGTTTTTT
16,TRBJ1-5,TRBV4-1,few,TRBD1,CASSQVGTGLFEPQHF,TGCGCCAGCAGCCAAGTCGGGACAGGGCTTTTTGAGCCCCAGCATTTT
14,TRBJ2-2,TRBV5-1,-,-,CASSTLEAAGELFF,TGCGCCAGCAGCACCCTGGAGGCAGCCGGGGAGCTGTTTTTT
19,TRBJ2-5,TRBV3-1,-,TRBD2,CASSPHPLAGGRYQETQYF,TGTGCCAGCAGCCCCCACCCACTAGCGGGAGGAAGATACCAAGAGACCCAGTACTTC
14,TRBJ2-7,TRBV28,few,TRBD1,CASSRDRATYEQYF,TGTGCCAGCAGTCGTGACAGGGCCACCTACGAGCAGTACTTC
15,TRBJ2-1,TRBV27,-,-,CASNRLEGRINEQFF,TGTGCCAGCAATCGGTTGGAGGGTAGGATCAATGAGCAGTTCTTC
16,TRBJ1-3,TRBV21-1,-,-,CASSSPTRAWGNTIYF,TGTGCCAGCAGCTCCCCTACAAGGGCTTGGGGAAACACCATATATTTT
14,TRBJ1-2,TRBV27,few,TRBD1,CASGSSGQGHGYTF,TGTGCCAGCGGATCCTCGGGACAGGGTCATGGCTACACCTTC
11,TRBJ1-2,TRBV29-1,-,-,CSVDEVYGYTF,TGCAGCGTTGATGAGGTATATGGCTACACCTTC
14,TRBJ2-3,TRBV10-1,-,-,CASSESRIADTQYF,TGCGCCAGCAGTGAGTCAAGAATTGCGGATACGCAGTATTTT
13,TRBJ2-3,TRBV29-1,-,-,CSVESQLTDTQYF,TGCAGCGTTGAGAGTCAGCTCACAGATACGCAGTATTTT
16,TRBJ2-7,TRBV5-1,-,TRBD2,CASSLGLAGGRGEQYF,TGCGCCAGCAGCCTGGGACTAGCGGGAGGTCGTGGCGAGCAGTACTTC
13,TRBJ2-7,TRBV20-1,-,-,CRAGRYGSYEQYF,TGCAGGGCTGGCAGGTATGGCTCCTACGAGCAGTACTTC
19,TRBJ2-7,TRBV20-1,-,TRBD2,CSAKGPIGAGDYSYNEQYF,TGCAGTGCTAAGGGGCCGATAGGAGCGGGAGACTACTCCTACAATGAGCAGTACTTC
14,TRBJ2-7,TRBV29-1,-,-,CSVESTGKGYEQYF,TGCAGCGTTGAGTCCACAGGGAAGGGCTACGAGCAGTACTTC
12,TRBJ1-4,TRBV29-1,-,-,CSNGRRNEKLFF,TGCAGCAATGGACGGCGTAATGAAAAACTGTTTTTT
14,TRBJ1-1,TRBV5-1,few,-,CASNNPQEDTEAFF,TGCGCCAGCAACAACCCTCAGGAGGACACTGAAGCTTTCTTT
13,TRBJ2-1,TRBV7-2,-,-,CASSLKARNEQFF,TGTGCCAGCAGCTTGAAAGCCCGCAATGAGCAGTTCTTC
15,TRBJ2-3,TRBV2,-,TRBD2,CASFLAGEGTDTQYF,TGTGCCAGCTTCTTGGCGGGGGAGGGAACAGATACGCAGTATTTT
14,TRBJ2-7,TRBV4-2,few,-,CASSQEILSYEQYF,TGTGCCAGCAGCCAAGAAATCCTCTCCTACGAGCAGTACTTC
12,TRBJ2-1,TRBV29-1,few,TRBD2,CSDRTRDNEQFF,TGCAGCGACAGGACTAGAGACAATGAGCAGTTCTTC
15,TRBJ2-3,TRBV5-1,-,-,CASSATGISTDTQYF,TGCGCCAGCAGCGCAACAGGGATTTCCACAGATACGCAGTATTTT
15,TRBJ2-7,TRBV20-1,-,-,CSARQGRGGSYEQYF,TGCAGTGCTAGACAAGGGAGGGGGGGCTCCTACGAGCAGTACTTC
15,TRBJ1-2,TRBV4-1,-,-,CASSPLERTFYGYTF,TGCGCCAGCAGCCCCCTTGAGCGGACCTTCTATGGCTACACCTTC
15,TRBJ2-2,TRBV29-1,-,-,CSVLGRGTNTGELFF,TGCAGCGTTCTGGGGCGGGGAACGAACACCGGGGAGCTGTTTTTT
16,TRBJ2-1,TRBV6-6,-,-,CASSYSRGGGPNEQFF,TGTGCCAGCAGTTACTCGAGAGGGGGGGGCCCCAATGAGCAGTTCTTC
15,TRBJ1-5,TRBV20-1,few,-,CSARVPRGPVGPQHF,TGCAGTGCTAGGGTCCCTCGGGGTCCCGTGGGGCCCCAGCATTTT
16,TRBJ2-7,TRBV13,-,-,CASSLGGRGTAYEQYF,TGTGCCAGCAGCTTAGGAGGAAGGGGGACGGCCTACGAGCAGTACTTC
13,TRBJ1-2,TRBV29-1,-,-,CSVAAGTSYGYTF,TGCAGCGTCGCTGCAGGGACTAGCTATGGCTACACCTTC
16,TRBJ1-2,TRBV5-6,-,-,CASSPLVWRAEYGYTF,TGTGCCAGCAGCCCCTTGGTGTGGCGGGCTGAGTATGGCTACACCTTC
15,TRBJ2-5,TRBV24-1,-,-,CATSDTTVGVETQYF,TGTGCCACCAGTGATACGACAGTAGGTGTAGAGACCCAGTACTTC
16,TRBJ2-1,TRBV6-5,-,-,CASSFGTDVNYNEQFF,TGTGCCAGCAGTTTCGGGACTGATGTAAACTACAATGAGCAGTTCTTC
15,TRBJ2-5,TRBV25-1,many,TRBD1,CASSGQGEIQETQYF,TGTGCCAGCAGCGGACAGGGGGAGATCCAAGAGACCCAGTACTTC
14,TRBJ1-1,TRBV10-3,few,-,CAISEAGWNTEAFF,TGTGCCATCAGTGAAGCGGGTTGGAACACTGAAGCTTTCTTT
15,TRBJ2-6,TRBV5-1,-,-,CASSFFNSGANVLTF,TGCGCCAGCAGCTTTTTCAACTCTGGGGCCAACGTCCTGACTTTC
12,TRBJ2-7,TRBV7-9,few,-,CASSTRAYEQYF,TGTGCCAGCAGCACCAGGGCTTACGAGCAGTACTTC
16,TRBJ2-7,TRBV11-2,few,-,CASSQEGGIPIPPQYF,TGTGCCAGCAGCCAAGAAGGGGGAATCCCGATCCCTCCGCAGTACTTC
16,TRBJ2-1,TRBV4-1,-,-,CASSQEGGVSYNEQFF,TGCGCCAGCAGCCAAGAAGGGGGAGTCTCCTACAATGAGCAGTTCTTC
13,TRBJ2-7,TRBV7-2,few,-,CASSPLGLYEQYF,TGTGCCAGCAGTCCTTTAGGGCTCTACGAGCAGTACTTC
14,TRBJ1-1,TRBV11-1,-,-,CASSLGAAAREAFF,TGTGCCAGCAGCCTCGGGGCGGCGGCACGGGAAGCTTTCTTT
16,TRBJ2-5,TRBV18,few,-,CASSPSDGVQRDPQYF,TGTGCCAGCTCACCATCGGACGGAGTCCAGAGAGACCCCCAGTACTTC
13,TRBJ2-1,TRBV6-2/TRBV6-3,-,-,CASRATSYNEQFF,TGTGCCAGCAGGGCTACCTCCTACAATGAGCAGTTCTTC
13,TRBJ2-1,TRBV20-1,once,-,CSAPAAGKSEQFF,TGCAGTGCTCCAGCCGCAGGGAAAAGTGAGCAGTTCTTC
13,TRBJ1-2,TRBV4-3,-,-,CASSQVEGHGYTF,TGCGCCAGCAGCCAAGTGGAGGGCCATGGCTACACCTTC
13,TRBJ1-1,TRBV10-3,-,-,CAISESRDTEAFF,TGTGCCATCAGTGAGTCGCGAGACACTGAAGCTTTCTTT
15,TRBJ1-1,TRBV6-1,-,-,CASSELGGMNTEAFF,TGTGCCAGCAGTGAACTGGGTGGGATGAACACTGAAGCTTTCTTT
15,TRBJ2-3,TRBV4-1,-,-,CASSRTPGSRDTQYF,TGCGCCAGCAGTCGAACGCCAGGGTCCAGAGATACGCAGTATTTT
13,TRBJ2-3,TRBV28,-,TRBD2,CASIRGDTDTQYF,TGTGCCAGCATCCGGGGGGATACAGATACGCAGTATTTT
15,TRBJ2-3,TRBV12-3/TRBV12-4,many,TRBD1,CASSSTGRSTDTQYF,TGTGCCAGCAGTTCGACAGGGCGTAGCACAGATACGCAGTATTTT
14,TRBJ1-1,TRBV29-1,-,-,CSVDRGLRDTEAFF,TGCAGCGTTGACAGGGGACTAAGGGACACTGAAGCTTTCTTT
15,TRBJ1-6,TRBV6-5,-,-,CASSYSSQENSPLHF,TGTGCCAGCAGTTACTCGAGTCAGGAGAATTCACCCCTCCACTTT
15,TRBJ2-7,TRBV29-1,few,-,CSVGGKTATSYEQYF,TGCAGCGTTGGGGGAAAGACAGCCACCTCCTACGAGCAGTACTTC
13,TRBJ2-1,TRBV7-6,-,-,CASSLTRRNEQFF,TGTGCCAGCAGCTTGACGAGGCGAAATGAGCAGTTCTTC
15,TRBJ2-7,TRBV6-2/TRBV6-3,many,TRBD2,CASSYSTSGGYEQYF,TGTGCCAGCAGTTACTCGACTAGCGGGGGCTACGAGCAGTACTTC
13,TRBJ2-7,TRBV20-1,-,TRBD2,CSAHRGEGYEQYF,TGCAGTGCCCACCGGGGGGAAGGCTACGAGCAGTACTTC